This TCR beta chain was identified during a study of blood T cell repertoires in COVID-19. The CDR3 contains 18 residues. V was pared by 2 bases and J by 0 bases, with 19 bases between. Germline values: CDR1 SEHNR, CDR2 FQNEAQ (reference sequence). Here immunoSEQ multiplex PCR was the method, and the copy in TCRdb shows in-frame clones only, minus some. The data show some 63,000 clones, with roughly 85% seen just once and around 20% held by the top ten. The chain joins TRBV7-9 to TRBJ1-2; D is undetermined. Sequencing was performed on peripheral blood. The TCR originated in a human donor in a cohort sampled during active COVID-19. CDR3 sequence: CASSLNTGATVSNYGYTF. The CDR3 DNA reads TGTGCCAGCAGCTTAAATACTGGAGCTACTGTATCTAACTATGGCTACACCTTC.